The clone carrying this TCR beta chain was seen just once. CDR1 LGHDT and CDR2 YNNKEL come from the germline V gene (reference sequence). With V trimmed by 5 bases and J by 5 bases, 3 bases remained unmatched. CDR3 size: 14 residues. This sample stems from a study of blood T cell repertoires in COVID-19. Clones were read by immunoSEQ multiplex PCR, and TCRdb kept only the in-frame ones, dropping some. The sample has nearly 200,000 clones, roughly nine tenths seen once; the top ten hold 7.5% to 10%. Sequenced material: PBMCs or T cells enriched from blood (not recorded which). The receptor was derived from a woman younger than 35 who had recovered from COVID-19. The chain is built from TRBV3-1 (or the pseudogene TRBV3-2) and TRBJ2-5, with 12 nucleotides matching TRBD2. The CDR3: CASSKLAGGETQYF. CDR3 nucleotides: TGTGCCAGCAGCAAACTAGCGGGGGGTGAGACCCAGTACTTC.